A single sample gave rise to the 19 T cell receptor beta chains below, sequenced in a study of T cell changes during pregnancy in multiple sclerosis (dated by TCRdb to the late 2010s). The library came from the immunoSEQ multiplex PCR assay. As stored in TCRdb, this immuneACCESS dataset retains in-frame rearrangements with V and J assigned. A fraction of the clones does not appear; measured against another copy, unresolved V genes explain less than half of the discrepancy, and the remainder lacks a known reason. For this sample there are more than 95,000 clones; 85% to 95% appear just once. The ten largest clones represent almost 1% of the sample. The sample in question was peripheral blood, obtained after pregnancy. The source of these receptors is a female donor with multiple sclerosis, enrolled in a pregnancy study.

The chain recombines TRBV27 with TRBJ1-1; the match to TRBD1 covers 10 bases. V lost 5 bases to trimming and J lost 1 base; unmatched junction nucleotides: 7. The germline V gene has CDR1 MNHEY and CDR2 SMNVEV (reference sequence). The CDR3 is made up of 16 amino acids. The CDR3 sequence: CASSNRDRGSNTEAFF. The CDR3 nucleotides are TGTGCCAGCAGTAACCGGGACAGGGGATCGAACACTGAAGCTTTCTTT.

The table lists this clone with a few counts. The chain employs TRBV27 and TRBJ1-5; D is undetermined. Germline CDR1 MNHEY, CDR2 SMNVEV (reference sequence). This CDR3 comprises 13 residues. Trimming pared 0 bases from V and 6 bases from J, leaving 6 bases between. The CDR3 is CASSLSAGQPQHF. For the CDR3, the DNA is TGTGCCAGCAGTTTATCGGCTGGTCAGCCCCAGCATTTT.

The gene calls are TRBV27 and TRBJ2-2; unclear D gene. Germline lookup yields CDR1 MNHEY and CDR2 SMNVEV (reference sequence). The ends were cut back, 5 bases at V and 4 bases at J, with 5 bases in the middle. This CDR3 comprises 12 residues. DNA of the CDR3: TGTGCCAGCAGTCGTCTCACCGGGGAGCTGTTTTTT. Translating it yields CASSRLTGELFF.

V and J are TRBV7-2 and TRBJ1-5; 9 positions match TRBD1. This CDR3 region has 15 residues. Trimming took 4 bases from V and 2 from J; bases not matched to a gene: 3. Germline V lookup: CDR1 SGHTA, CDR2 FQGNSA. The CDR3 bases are TGTGCCAGCAGCTGGACAGGGGTCGGCAATCAGCCCCAGCATTTT. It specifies CASSWTGVGNQPQHF. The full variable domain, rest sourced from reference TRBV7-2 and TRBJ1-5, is GAGVSQSPSNKVTEKGKDVELRCDPISGHTALYWYRQSLGQGLEFLIYFQGNSAPDKSGLPSDRFSAERTGGSVSTLTIQRTQQEDSAVYLCASSWTGVGNQPQHFGDGTRLSIL.

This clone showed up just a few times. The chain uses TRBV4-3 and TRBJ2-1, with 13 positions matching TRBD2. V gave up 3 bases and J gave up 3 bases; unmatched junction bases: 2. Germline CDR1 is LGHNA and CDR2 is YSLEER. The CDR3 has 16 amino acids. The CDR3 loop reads CASSHGLAGDYNEQFF. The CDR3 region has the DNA TGCGCCAGCAGCCACGGACTAGCGGGAGACTACAATGAGCAGTTCTTC.

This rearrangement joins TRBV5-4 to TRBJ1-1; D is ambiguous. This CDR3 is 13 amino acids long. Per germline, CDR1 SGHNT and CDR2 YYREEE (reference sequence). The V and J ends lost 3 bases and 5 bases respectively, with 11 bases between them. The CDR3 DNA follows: TGTGCCAGCAGCTCGGAGACTTGGACTGAAGCTTTCTTT. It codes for CASSSETWTEAFF.

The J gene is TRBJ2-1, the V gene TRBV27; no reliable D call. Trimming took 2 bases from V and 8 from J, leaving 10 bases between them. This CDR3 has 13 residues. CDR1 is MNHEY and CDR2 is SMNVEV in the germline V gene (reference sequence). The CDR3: CASSLSPKHEQFF. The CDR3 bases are TGTGCCAGCAGTTTAAGTCCCAAGCATGAGCAGTTCTTC.

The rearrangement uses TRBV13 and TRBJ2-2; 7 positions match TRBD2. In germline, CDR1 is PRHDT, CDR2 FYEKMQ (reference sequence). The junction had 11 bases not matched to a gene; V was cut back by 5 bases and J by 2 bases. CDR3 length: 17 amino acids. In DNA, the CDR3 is TGTGCCAGCAGCCCCTCCTGGCGGGAGTTCAACACCGGGGAGCTGTTTTTT. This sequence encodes CASSPSWREFNTGELFF. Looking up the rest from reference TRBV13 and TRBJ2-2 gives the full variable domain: AAGVIQSPRHLIKEKRETATLKCYPIPRHDTVYWYQQGPGQDPQFLISFYEKMQSDKGSIPDRFSAQQFSDYHSELNMSSLELGDSALYFCASSPSWREFNTGELFFGEGSRLTVL.

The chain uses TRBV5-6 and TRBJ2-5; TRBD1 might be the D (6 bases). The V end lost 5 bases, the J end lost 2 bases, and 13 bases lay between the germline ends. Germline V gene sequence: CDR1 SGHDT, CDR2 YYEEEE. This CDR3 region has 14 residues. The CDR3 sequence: CASREIQGQETQYF. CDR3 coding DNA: TGTGCCAGCAGGGAGATACAGGGTCAAGAGACCCAGTACTTC.

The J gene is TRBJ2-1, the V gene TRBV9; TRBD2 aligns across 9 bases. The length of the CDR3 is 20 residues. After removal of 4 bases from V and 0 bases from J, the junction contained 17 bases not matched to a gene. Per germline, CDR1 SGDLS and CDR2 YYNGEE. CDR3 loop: CASSPRGGLASMSSYNEQFF. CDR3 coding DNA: TGTGCCAGCAGCCCCCGGGGAGGACTAGCGTCTATGAGCTCCTACAATGAGCAGTTCTTC.

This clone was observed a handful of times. The CDR3 DNA follows: TGTGCCAGCAGCTTAAGTCGGGGGAACGAGCAGTACTTC. Its protein product is CASSLSRGNEQYF. The V and J genes are TRBV7-6 and TRBJ2-7; tentative D call: TRBD2 (6 bases). The length of the CDR3 is 13 residues. Germline V CDR1 and CDR2: SGHVS, FNYEAQ. Trimming removed 2 bases at V and 5 bases at J, with 10 bases between.

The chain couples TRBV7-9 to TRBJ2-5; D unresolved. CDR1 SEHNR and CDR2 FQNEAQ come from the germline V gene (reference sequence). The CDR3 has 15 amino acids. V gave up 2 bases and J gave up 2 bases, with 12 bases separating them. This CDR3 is CASSLRGTGQETQYF. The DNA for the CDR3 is TGTGCCAGCAGCTTACGAGGAACCGGGCAAGAGACCCAGTACTTC.

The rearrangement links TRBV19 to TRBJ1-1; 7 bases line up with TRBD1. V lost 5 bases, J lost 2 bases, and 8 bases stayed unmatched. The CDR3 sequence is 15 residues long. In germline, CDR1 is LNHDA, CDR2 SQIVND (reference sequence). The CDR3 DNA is TGTGCCAGTAGTTACGGGGGACAGTTCAACACTGAAGCTTTCTTT. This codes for CASSYGGQFNTEAFF.

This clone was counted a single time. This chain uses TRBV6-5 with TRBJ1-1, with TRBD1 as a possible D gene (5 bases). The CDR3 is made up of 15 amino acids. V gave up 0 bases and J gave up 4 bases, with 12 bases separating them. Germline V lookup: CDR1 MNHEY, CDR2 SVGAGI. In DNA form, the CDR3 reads TGTGCCAGCAGTTACTCGGACATCCCGGGCACTGAAGCTTTCTTT. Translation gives CASSYSDIPGTEAFF.

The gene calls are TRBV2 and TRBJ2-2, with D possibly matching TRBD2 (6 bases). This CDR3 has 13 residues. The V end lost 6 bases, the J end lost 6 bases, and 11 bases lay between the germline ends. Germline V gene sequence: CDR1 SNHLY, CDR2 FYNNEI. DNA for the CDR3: TGTGCCAGCAGGGAACTAGCTTCCGGGGAGCTGTTTTTT. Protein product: CASRELASGELFF.

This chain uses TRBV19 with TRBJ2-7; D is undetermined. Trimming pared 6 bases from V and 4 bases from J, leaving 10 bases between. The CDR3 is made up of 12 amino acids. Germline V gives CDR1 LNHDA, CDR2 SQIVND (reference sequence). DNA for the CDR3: TGTGCCAGTAGCGCGGATGGATACGAGCAGTACTTC. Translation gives CASSADGYEQYF.

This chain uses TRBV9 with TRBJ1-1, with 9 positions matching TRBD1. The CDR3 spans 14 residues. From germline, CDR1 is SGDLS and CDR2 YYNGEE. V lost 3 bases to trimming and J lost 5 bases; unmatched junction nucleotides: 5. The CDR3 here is CASSAYRGQTEAFF. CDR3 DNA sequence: TGTGCCAGCAGCGCCTACAGGGGGCAAACTGAAGCTTTCTTT. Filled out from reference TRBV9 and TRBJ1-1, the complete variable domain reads DSGVTQTPKHLITATGQRVTLRCSPRSGDLSVYWYQQSLDQGLQFLIQYYNGEERAKGNILERFSAQQFPDLHSELNLSSLELGDSALYFCASSAYRGQTEAFFGQGTRLTVV.

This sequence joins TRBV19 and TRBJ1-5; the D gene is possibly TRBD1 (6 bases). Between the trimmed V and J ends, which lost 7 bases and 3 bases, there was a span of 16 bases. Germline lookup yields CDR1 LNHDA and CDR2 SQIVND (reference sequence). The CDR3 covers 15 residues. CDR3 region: CASTQNDRPNQPQHF. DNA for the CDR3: TGTGCCAGTACCCAAAACGACAGGCCCAATCAGCCCCAGCATTTT.

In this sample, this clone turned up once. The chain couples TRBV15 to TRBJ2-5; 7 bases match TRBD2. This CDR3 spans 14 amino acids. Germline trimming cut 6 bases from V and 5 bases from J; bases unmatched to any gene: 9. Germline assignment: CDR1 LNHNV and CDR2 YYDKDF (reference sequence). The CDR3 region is CATSAGQGGETQYF. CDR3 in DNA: TGTGCCACCAGTGCCGGTCAGGGAGGGGAGACCCAGTACTTC. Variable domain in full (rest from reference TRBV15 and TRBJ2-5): DAMVIQNPRYQVTQFGKPVTLSCSQTLNHNVMYWYQQKSSQAPKLLFHYYDKDFNNEADTPDNFQSRRPNTSFCFLDIRSPGLGDTAMYLCATSAGQGGETQYFGPGTRLLVL.